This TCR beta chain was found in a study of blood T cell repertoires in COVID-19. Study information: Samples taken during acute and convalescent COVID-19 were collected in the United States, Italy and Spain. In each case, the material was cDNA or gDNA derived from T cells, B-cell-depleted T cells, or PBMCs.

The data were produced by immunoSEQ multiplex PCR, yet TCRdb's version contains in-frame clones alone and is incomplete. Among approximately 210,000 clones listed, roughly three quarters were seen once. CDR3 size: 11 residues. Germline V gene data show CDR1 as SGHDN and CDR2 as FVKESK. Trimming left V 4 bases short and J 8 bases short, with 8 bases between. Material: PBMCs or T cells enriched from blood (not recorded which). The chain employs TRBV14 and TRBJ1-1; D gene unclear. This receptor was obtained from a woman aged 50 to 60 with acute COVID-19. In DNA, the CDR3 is TGTGCCAGCAGCCTTAGACAAGAAGCTTTCTTT. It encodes CASSLRQEAFF.